Presented here are 17 T cell receptor beta chains from one specimen sequenced in a study of T cells in Graves' hyperthyroidism and ophthalmopathy (dated by TCRdb to the late 2010s). The library was prepared using multiplex PCR. Sequencing used an Illumina HiSeq 2000. TCR beta CDR3 regions were amplified from RNA transcripts. The first round of RT-PCR for the TCR CDR3 was performed with the HTBI primer set and the Qiagen OneStep RT-PCR kit. TCRdb's own reprocessing of the public reads used fastp at Q25 and MiXCR and kept productive beta chains. Records with the same CDR3 protein are collapsed into one entry carrying the most frequent genes and DNA. The sample table shows about 360,000 distinct CDR3 sequences, and roughly 13% are seen once. The ten largest make up around 9.2% of the sample. Sequenced: blood. The receptors were gathered from a woman younger than 30 with Graves' hyperthyroidism.

This clonotype was seen many times. The CDR3 loop reads CSARVVAGAGSTDTQYF. CDR3 nucleotides: TGCAGTGCTAGAGTGGTTGCGGGAGCTGGGTCGACAGATACGCAGTATTTT. The chain joins TRBV20-1 to TRBJ2-3, with 7 bases matching TRBD2. Germline V CDR1 and CDR2: DFQATT, SNEGSKA (reference sequence). The CDR3 has 17 amino acids. V gave up 1 base and J gave up 3 bases; unmatched junction bases: 13.

This clonotype was observed a handful of times. The rearrangement links TRBV20-1 to TRBJ2-1; 14 positions agree with TRBD2. Germline trimming cut 6 bases from V and 9 bases from J; bases unmatched to any gene: 7. The germline V gene encodes CDR1 DFQATT and CDR2 SNEGSKA (reference sequence). The CDR3 runs 14 residues. CDR3 coding DNA: TGCAGTGCCCCGGGACTAGCGGGAGTCGGTGAGCAGTTCTTC. This encodes CSAPGLAGVGEQFF.

The chain has TRBV7-9 and TRBJ2-7; D gene uncertain. The CDR3 length is 13 residues. From germline, CDR1 is SEHNR and CDR2 FQNEAQ (reference sequence). V was trimmed by 8 bases and J by 9 bases, leaving 20 bases between them. CDR3 loop: CASRTGSSGVQYF. The CDR3 DNA reads TGTGCCAGCCGCACCGGGTCGTCCGGCGTGCAGTACTTC.

Ten or more counts support this clonotype. The chain couples TRBV7-2 to TRBJ1-6, with no clear D. CDR1 SGHTA and CDR2 FQGNSA come from the germline V gene. Trimming took 2 bases from V and 8 from J, leaving 10 bases between them. The CDR3 runs to 14 residues. As DNA, the CDR3 is TGTGCCAGCAGCTTAACCCTCGGGGATTCACCCCTCCACTTT. Its protein is CASSLTLGDSPLHF.

This clonotype was counted at least ten times. The DNA for the CDR3 is TGTGCCAGCAGTAAAACAGGCGTTTCTGGGGCCAACGTCCTGACTTTC. This encodes CASSKTGVSGANVLTF. The chain carries TRBV6-1 and TRBJ2-6, with D possibly TRBD1 on 5 matching bases. The CDR3 covers 16 residues. Deletions cut 5 bases from V and 1 base from J, with 12 bases between. Germline V CDR1 and CDR2: MNHNS, SASEGT.

This clonotype has a count of ten or more. The V call is TRBV2, the J call TRBJ2-1, with D maybe TRBD2 (5 bases). Germline CDR1 SNHLY, CDR2 FYNNEI. This CDR3 spans 11 amino acids. The V and J ends lost 7 bases and 9 bases respectively, with 10 bases between them. CDR3 sequence reads: CASIREGEQFF. The CDR3, as DNA: TGTGCCAGCATACGAGAGGGTGAGCAGTTCTTC. The full variable domain, with the rest looked up from reference TRBV2 and TRBJ2-1, is EPEVTQTPSHQVTQMGQEVILRCVPISNHLYFYWYRQILGQKVEFLVSFYNNEISEKSEIFDDQFSVERPDGSNFTLKIRSTKLEDSAMYFCASIREGEQFFGPGTRLTVL.

The chain joins TRBV9 to TRBJ2-5; TRBD2 might be the D (6 bases). Deletions cut 0 bases from V and 7 bases from J, with 16 bases between. Germline CDR1 SGDLS, CDR2 YYNGEE. The CDR3 runs 15 residues. The CDR3 here is CASSVDVGLASTQYF. CDR3 in DNA: TGTGCCAGCAGCGTAGATGTTGGTCTAGCGTCGACCCAGTACTTC.

This clonotype has at least ten counts. The rearrangement joins TRBV28 to TRBJ2-3; 13 bases are a match to TRBD2. The trim removed 10 bases at V and 6 bases at J, leaving 4 bases unmatched. CDR3 length equals 13 residues. CDR1 and CDR2 from the germline V gene are MDHEN and SYDVKM. This chain's CDR3 is CATTLAGGDTQYF. CDR3 DNA sequence: TGTGCCACTACACTAGCGGGGGGGGATACGCAGTATTTT.

The chain has TRBV20-1 and TRBJ2-7; TRBD2 matches 8 bases. The V and J ends lost 0 bases and 0 bases, in that order; junction bases with no gene match: 7. This CDR3 spans 16 amino acids. CDR1 and CDR2 (germline): DFQATT, SNEGSKA (reference sequence). The CDR3 coding sequence is TGCAGTGCTAGAGATCTAGCGGGCACGTACTCCTACGAGCAGTACTTC. The encoded protein is CSARDLAGTYSYEQYF.

This clonotype was seen many times. The chain employs TRBV28 and TRBJ1-3; D is undetermined. Germline V gives CDR1 MDHEN, CDR2 SYDVKM. The V end was cut by 3 bases, the J end by 0 bases, with 9 bases between. The length of the CDR3 is 15 residues. The chain's CDR3 is CASSLHGTSGNTIYF. CDR3 DNA sequence: TGTGCCAGCAGTTTGCACGGAACCTCTGGAAACACCATATATTTT.

This clonotype was counted ten times or more. The V and J genes are TRBV6-1 and TRBJ2-5, with D perhaps being TRBD1 or TRBD2 (6 bases each). V lost 3 bases and J lost 0, with 11 bases in between. Germline V lookup: CDR1 MNHNS, CDR2 SASEGT. This CDR3 has 15 amino acids. The chain's CDR3 is CASSEAGGHQETQYF. For the CDR3, the DNA is TGTGCCAGCAGTGAGGCCGGGGGCCACCAAGAGACCCAGTACTTC.

This clonotype was detected ten times or more. The chain is built from TRBV11-2 and TRBJ1-1; D may be TRBD1 (6 bases). There are 17 residues in the CDR3. Germline CDR1 reads SGHAT; CDR2 reads FQNNGV. V lost 5 bases and J lost 4, with 23 bases in between. The CDR3 nucleotides read TGTGCCAGCAGCGTCTTCGGTCGCCCCGGGGGGCGCACTGAAGCTTTCTTT. Its translation is CASSVFGRPGGRTEAFF.

This clonotype showed up just a few times. V gene TRBV5-1 combines with J gene TRBJ2-6, with D tentatively TRBD2 (6 bases). V was trimmed by 7 bases and J by 1 base, leaving 6 bases between them. Germline CDR1 is SGHRS and CDR2 is YFSETQ. The CDR3 runs to 13 residues. CDR3 sequence reads: CASGGSGANVLTF. The CDR3 DNA sequence: TGCGCCAGCGGGGGGTCTGGGGCCAACGTCCTGACTTTC.

The sample holds many counts of this clonotype. This sequence joins TRBV7-3 and TRBJ2-1; D possibly matches TRBD1 or TRBD2 (5 bases each). This CDR3 spans 14 amino acids. Germline V gives CDR1 SGHTA, CDR2 FQGTGA. V was clipped by 1 base and J by 4 bases, with 8 bases between them. The CDR3 spells CASSLIGAYNEQFF. The CDR3, as DNA: TGTGCCAGCAGCTTAATCGGGGCATACAATGAGCAGTTCTTC.

This chain links TRBV7-9 with TRBJ2-1, with 12 bases that match TRBD2. The ends lost 5 bases at V and 4 bases at J; junction bases unmatched: 6. The CDR3 spans 16 residues. The germline CDR1 and CDR2 sequences are SEHNR and FQNEAQ (reference sequence). CDR3 in DNA: TGTGCCAGCAGCAAGGGGACTAGCGGGCGGTACAATGAGCAGTTCTTC. Its protein product is CASSKGTSGRYNEQFF.

To note about this clonotype: A much larger clone sits a single nucleotide away, making a read error possible. This chain links TRBV10-3 with TRBJ2-1; 7 nucleotides match TRBD1. V trimming: 8 bases; J trimming: 6 bases; junction bases outside the gene matches: 7. CDR3 length: 13 amino acids. Germline CDR1 and CDR2: ENHRY and SYGVKD. The CDR3 region has the DNA TGTGCCATCGAGGACAGGTTCCGCAATGAGCAGTTCTTC. Amino acid sequence: CAIEDRFRNEQFF.

This clonotype was seen more than once but under ten times. The chain carries TRBV14 and TRBJ1-6; 7 nucleotides agree with TRBD1. CDR3 size: 16 residues. Germline lookup yields CDR1 SGHDN and CDR2 FVKESK. Trimming removed 5 bases from V and 6 bases from J; junction bases left unmatched: 10. In nucleotides, the CDR3 is TGTGCCAGCAGCTCAAACCGGGACAGCTTTAATTCACCCCTCCACTTT. Encoded protein: CASSSNRDSFNSPLHF.